These 27 T cell receptor beta chains were all obtained from the same sample, sequenced in a study of T cell responses to AZD1222 COVID-19 vaccine (dated by TCRdb to the early 2020s). The time point label, as the study defines it: baseline before first vaccination. The library was made by the immunoSEQ multiplex PCR assay. This immuneACCESS table, as held by TCRdb, lists in-frame sequences with V and J called but not all clones. Of the missing ones, under half trace to an unresolved V gene in checked studies; the others have no known cause. The sample contains about 120,000 clones, approximately 83% of them found a single time. 9% to 9.5% of the sample comes from the top ten. The source material was peripheral blood, sampled on day 0 of AZD1222 vaccination. The receptors shown here come from an adult in good health.

This sequence joins TRBV25-1 and TRBJ1-4, with 9 positions matching TRBD1. J was trimmed by 7 bases and V by 7 bases; bases with no gene match: 10. The CDR3 length is 15 residues. Germline CDR1 is MGHDK and CDR2 is SYGVNS. The CDR3 DNA follows: TGTGCCAGCACCGATTTGGGACAGGGTATTGAAAAACTGTTTTTT. Protein sequence: CASTDLGQGIEKLFF.

The chain carries TRBV4-1 and TRBJ1-6; possibly TRBD1 for D (6 bases). In germline, CDR1 is MGHRA, CDR2 YSYEKL. Trimming removed 3 bases from V and 4 bases from J, with 19 bases in between. CDR3 length: 18 residues. CDR3 residues: CASSQQAWGPNYNSPLHF. The CDR3 DNA follows: TGCGCCAGCAGCCAGCAAGCCTGGGGGCCCAATTATAATTCACCCCTCCACTTT.

The chain links TRBV5-6 to TRBJ1-2; the D is unclear. V shed 2 bases and J shed 4 bases, with 6 bases lying between them. Germline V gene lookup returns CDR1 SGHDT and CDR2 YYEEEE. CDR3 length: 12 amino acids. The CDR3 DNA is TGTGCCAGCAGCTTTGGGTTCTATGGCTACACCTTC. Its translation: CASSFGFYGYTF.

The chain recombines TRBV5-6 with TRBJ1-3; perhaps TRBD1 as D (6 bases). CDR3 length: 17 amino acids. V was clipped by 3 bases and J by 0 bases, with 16 bases between them. Germline-derived CDR1 and CDR2 are SGHDT and YYEEEE. The CDR3 loop reads CASSSPHRESSGNTIYF. The CDR3 bases are TGTGCCAGCAGCTCGCCCCACAGGGAGAGCTCTGGAAACACCATATATTTT. Complete variable domain (other parts from reference TRBV5-6 and TRBJ1-3): DAGVTQSPTHLIKTRGQQVTLRCSPKSGHDTVSWYQQALGQGPQFIFQYYEEEERQRGNFPDRFSGHQFPNYSSELNVNALLLGDSALYLCASSSPHRESSGNTIYFGEGSWLTVV.

The V call is TRBV19, the J call TRBJ2-2; 7 bases are a match to TRBD1. There are 17 residues in the CDR3. From germline, CDR1 is LNHDA and CDR2 SQIVND (reference sequence). V was pared by 5 bases and J by 3 bases, with 12 bases of the junction left unmatched. The CDR3 DNA sequence: TGTGCCAGTAGTCCGGGCCGTAGACAGGGAGACACCGGGGAGCTGTTTTTT. This gives the protein CASSPGRRQGDTGELFF.

This clone was seen a handful of times. The chain links TRBV9 to TRBJ1-4, with D possibly being TRBD1 (6 bases). Germline V lookup: CDR1 SGDLS, CDR2 YYNGEE. The CDR3 runs 15 residues. V lost 4 bases and J lost 1, with 11 bases in between. CDR3 coding DNA: TGTGCCAGCAGCCCGGGGGCGATAACTAATGAAAAACTGTTTTTT. Translating it yields CASSPGAITNEKLFF.

This clone was seen more than once but under ten times. The chain carries TRBV4-1 and TRBJ1-1; D perhaps matches TRBD1 (5 bases). The CDR3 runs to 14 residues. Germline V CDR1 and CDR2: MGHRA, YSYEKL. The V end was cut by 6 bases, the J end by 4 bases, with 15 bases between. CDR3 DNA sequence: TGCGCCAGCAGGGGACCGTTGAGGAGCACTGAAGCTTTCTTT. Its protein product is CASRGPLRSTEAFF.

This sequence joins TRBV13 and TRBJ1-2; unclear D gene. This CDR3 comprises 16 residues. V shed 2 bases and J shed 8 bases, with 21 bases lying between them. Germline V gene data show CDR1 as PRHDT and CDR2 as FYEKMQ (reference sequence). CDR3 sequence: CASSLNKNSKIGGYTF. DNA for the CDR3: TGTGCCAGCAGCTTAAATAAGAATTCGAAGATTGGGGGCTACACCTTC.

V usage is TRBV12-3 or TRBV12-4 and J usage is TRBJ1-2, with D unclear. Trimming took off 7 bases at V and 2 bases at J, with 11 bases between the two ends. The CDR3 runs 13 residues. For the CDR3, the DNA is TGTGCCAGCACCCTGGACGGAAACTATGGCTACACCTTC. This translates into CASTLDGNYGYTF.

This clone was seen a few times. The gene calls are TRBV9 and TRBJ2-6; 7 bases are shared with TRBD1. Germline assignment: CDR1 SGDLS and CDR2 YYNGEE. Germline trimming cut 1 base from V and 3 bases from J; bases unmatched to any gene: 4. The CDR3 spans 16 residues. The CDR3 bases are TGTGCCAGCAGCGTAATAGGGGGCGGTGGGGCCAACGTCCTGACTTTC. Protein product: CASSVIGGGGANVLTF.

The CDR3 DNA follows: TGTGCCAGCAGCCAGGAATACGGGACAGGGGACTATGGCTACACCTTC. Protein product: CASSQEYGTGDYGYTF. The gene calls are TRBV4-2 and TRBJ1-2, with 10 nucleotides matching TRBD1. Germline assignment: CDR1 LGHNA and CDR2 YNFKEQ. V dropped 3 bases and J dropped 3; count of bases not matched to a gene: 7. This CDR3 spans 16 amino acids.

With respect to this clone: Other nucleotide sequences from this sample produce the same CDR3. The gene calls are TRBV7-9 and TRBJ2-7; D might be TRBD1 (5 bases). Germline CDR1 is SEHNR and CDR2 is FQNEAQ (reference sequence). Trimming took off 4 bases at V and 3 bases at J, with 7 bases between the two ends. The CDR3 totals 12 residues. The CDR3, as DNA: TGTGCCAGCAGCTCCCAGGGCTACGAGCAGTACTTC. It specifies CASSSQGYEQYF.

The chain combines TRBV3-1 (or the pseudogene TRBV3-2) with TRBJ2-3, with D perhaps matching TRBD2 (5 bases). Trimming cost V 3 bases and J 2 bases, with 12 bases left between them. The CDR3 is made up of 15 amino acids. Germline CDR1 reads LGHDT; CDR2 reads YNNKEL (reference sequence). The CDR3: CASSHNLAVTDTQYF. CDR3 nucleotide sequence: TGTGCCAGCAGCCACAATCTAGCCGTCACAGATACGCAGTATTTT.

J is TRBJ2-7 and V is TRBV19; no firm D call. CDR1 is LNHDA and CDR2 is SQIVND in the germline V gene (reference sequence). V lost 3 bases and J lost 6, with 18 bases in between. The CDR3 has 15 amino acids. As DNA, the CDR3 is TGTGCCAGTAGTATGGTAGTACTACAGCCCGCCGAGCAGTACTTC. Translated, it gives CASSMVVLQPAEQYF.

This chain joins TRBV6-5 and TRBJ2-3; D is uncertain. The CDR3 runs to 13 residues. Trimming took 7 bases from V and 2 from J, leaving 10 bases between them. CDR1 is MNHEY, CDR2 SVGAGI, per germline. The CDR3 spells CASNRRATDTQYF. As DNA, the CDR3 is TGTGCCAGCAATAGGAGAGCCACAGATACGCAGTATTTT.

The chain couples TRBV2 to TRBJ1-6; D is perhaps TRBD1 (6 bases). V was cut by 7 bases and J by 10 bases, with 14 bases left in between. The CDR3 runs 13 residues. CDR1 is SNHLY and CDR2 is FYNNEI in the germline V gene. CDR3 sequence reads: CASNGGISSPLHF. The CDR3 DNA reads as TGTGCCAGCAACGGGGGCATTAGCTCACCCCTCCACTTT.

The CDR3 here is CASGPGQGNTEAFF. The CDR3 nucleotides are TGTGCCAGCGGGCCGGGACAGGGGAACACTGAAGCTTTCTTT. The gene calls are TRBV18 and TRBJ1-1; 9 bases are shared with TRBD1. The CDR3 consists of 14 residues. V shed 8 bases, J shed 1 base, and the junction held 5 bases outside the gene matches. Germline V lookup: CDR1 KGHSH, CDR2 LQKENI.

This clone has just one count. The CDR3 DNA reads as TGCGCCAGCAGCTTGGCCGGGGGGGCAGCTGAAGCTTTCTTT. Translated, it gives CASSLAGGAAEAFF. The gene calls are TRBV5-1 and TRBJ1-1; D possibly corresponds to TRBD1 (6 bases). The CDR3 is made up of 14 amino acids. In germline, CDR1 is SGHRS, CDR2 YFSETQ. V dropped 0 bases and J dropped 6 bases, with 12 bases sitting between them. The full variable domain, with the rest looked up from reference TRBV5-1 and TRBJ1-1, is KAGVTQTPRYLIKTRGQQVTLSCSPISGHRSVSWYQQTPGQGLQFLFEYFSETQRNKGNFPGRFSGRQFSNSRSEMNVSTLELGDSALYLCASSLAGGAAEAFFGQGTRLTVV.

The chain has TRBV5-1 and TRBJ2-3; tentative D call: TRBD1 (6 bases). The CDR3 sequence is 15 residues long. Germline loops: CDR1 SGHRS, CDR2 YFSETQ. Trimming stripped 4 bases from V and 2 bases from J, with 14 bases between. The CDR3 loop reads CASSGIGQNTDTQYF. For the CDR3, the DNA is TGCGCCAGCAGCGGAATCGGACAGAACACAGATACGCAGTATTTT.

The CDR3 DNA is TGTGCCAGCAGCTTTAGACAGGGGGAGACCCAGTACTTC. As protein: CASSFRQGETQYF. The chain is built from TRBV13 and TRBJ2-5, with TRBD1 identical over 8 bases. Trimming cost V 3 bases and J 5 bases; bases outside gene matches: 2. Per the germline V gene, CDR1 is PRHDT and CDR2 is FYEKMQ (reference sequence). This CDR3 region has 13 residues.

This clone was observed a handful of times. This chain links TRBV19 with TRBJ2-7; 9 bases are a match to TRBD1. Trimming cost V 4 bases and J 3 bases; bases outside gene matches: 4. Looked up from germline, CDR1 is LNHDA and CDR2 is SQIVND (reference sequence). The CDR3 sequence is 14 residues long. The CDR3 here is CASSTGTGFYEQYF. The CDR3 region has the DNA TGTGCCAGTAGTACCGGGACAGGGTTCTACGAGCAGTACTTC.

The rearrangement links TRBV7-9 to TRBJ1-2; unclear D gene. V was shortened by 5 bases and J by 2 bases, with 9 bases between the two germline ends. Germline CDR1 reads SEHNR; CDR2 reads FQNEAQ (reference sequence). This CDR3 contains 13 residues. As DNA, the CDR3 is TGTGCCAGCAGCACGGGTCCGAACTATGGCTACACCTTC. Its translation: CASSTGPNYGYTF.

The count of this clone is one. This sequence joins TRBV21-1 and TRBJ2-1; TRBD2, the table's D call, was not compared with the DNA. TRBV21-1 is an annotated pseudogene. The CDR3 loop spans 16 amino acids. CDR3 in amino acids: CASRGLAGGPHNEQFF. The CDR3 DNA reads as TGTGCCAGCAGGGGACTAGCGGGAGGGCCCCACAATGAGCAGTTCTTC.

The chain links TRBV4-3 to TRBJ2-6; TRBD2 is a possible D gene (6 bases). Germline assignment: CDR1 LGHNA and CDR2 YSLEER. Between the trimmed V and J ends, which lost 4 bases and 4 bases, there was a span of 20 bases. This CDR3 contains 18 residues. The DNA of the CDR3 is TGCGCCAGCAGCCGCGGGGATCACAGAGGCATCGGGGCCAACGTCCTGACTTTC. This sequence encodes CASSRGDHRGIGANVLTF.

The V and J genes are TRBV11-3 and TRBJ2-5, with 8 bases identical to TRBD1. In germline, CDR1 is SGHNT, CDR2 YENEEA. The CDR3 is 15 amino acids. Trimming at V came to 5 bases and at J to 4 bases, leaving 9 bases not matched to a gene. CDR3 sequence: CASSPTGTGPETQYF. Here the CDR3 DNA reads TGTGCCAGCAGCCCTACCGGGACAGGCCCAGAGACCCAGTACTTC.

The V call is TRBV3-1 (or the pseudogene TRBV3-2), the J call TRBJ1-6; unclear D gene. The CDR3 extends over 15 amino acids. Trimming pared 4 bases from V and 7 bases from J, leaving 14 bases between. Germline loops: CDR1 LGHDT, CDR2 YNNKEL (reference sequence). This chain's CDR3 is CASSLSSIENSPLHF. CDR3 DNA: TGTGCCAGCAGCCTCAGTAGTATAGAGAATTCACCCCTCCACTTT.

Only a few counts were recorded for this clone. The chain carries TRBV2 and TRBJ2-3, with unresolved D. This CDR3 is built from 13 residues. With 3 bases removed from V and 1 base from J, the gap between germline ends came to 5 bases. Germline-derived CDR1 and CDR2 are SNHLY and FYNNEI. CDR3 nucleotide sequence: TGTGCCAGCAGTGAGGGTGGCACAGATACGCAGTATTTT. Its translation is CASSEGGTDTQYF.